The clone carrying this T cell receptor (beta chain) was found once. The antigen is undetermined. Produced via immunoSEQ multiplex PCR; TCRdb's table is partial and in-frame only. The sample consists of around 15,000 clones, about 80% of them appearing once. This entry comes from a study of T cell responses to AZD1222 COVID-19 vaccine. Regarding the study as a whole: Samples come after the peak T cell response, not at day 14. Among those given AZD1222, only 5 to 7 were seropositive at baseline. Elevations in Spike-specific TCR breadth and depth followed administration of two AZD1222 doses.

The clonotype was recovered from an adult who received the AZD1222 COVID-19 vaccine. The source material was peripheral blood, sampled 28 days after the second AZD1222 dose.

CDR3 amino acids: CASSQDMGQGENEKLFF. CDR3 DNA: TGTGCCAGCAGCCAAGATATGGGACAGGGGGAGAATGAAAAACTGTTTTTT. V is TRBV3-1 (or the pseudogene TRBV3-2) and J is TRBJ1-4; 11 bases align to TRBD1. Germline V lookup: CDR1 LGHDT, CDR2 YNNKEL (reference sequence). V shed 0 bases, J shed 5 bases, and the junction held 5 bases outside the gene matches. The CDR3 length is 17 residues.